The present TCR beta chain was sequenced within a study of blood T cell repertoires in COVID-19. Study in general: The origin of the acute and convalescent COVID-19 samples was the United States, Italy and Spain.

This CDR3 is 17 amino acids long. Germline V CDR1 and CDR2: ENHRY, SYGVKD. The V end was cut by 0 bases, the J end by 4 bases, with 18 bases between. In the authors' methods: By means of reference gene primer amplification, nucleated cell counts were estimated. Using immunoSEQ multiplex PCR, the repertoire was profiled, and TCRdb retains in-frame clones only, with some absent. Clone size and V and J calls were adopted from that table, with D and trimming inferred from the DNA. The data contain 40,000 to 50,000 clones, 75% to 95% of them singletons. The receptor's source is a man in his 70s with active COVID-19. Sequenced input: peripheral blood. This sequence joins TRBV10-3 and TRBJ2-5; tentatively, D is TRBD2 (6 bases). Here the CDR3 reads CAISESLGASVGETQYF. The CDR3 DNA reads as TGTGCCATCAGTGAGTCGCTCGGGGCTAGCGTAGGAGAGACCCAGTACTTC.